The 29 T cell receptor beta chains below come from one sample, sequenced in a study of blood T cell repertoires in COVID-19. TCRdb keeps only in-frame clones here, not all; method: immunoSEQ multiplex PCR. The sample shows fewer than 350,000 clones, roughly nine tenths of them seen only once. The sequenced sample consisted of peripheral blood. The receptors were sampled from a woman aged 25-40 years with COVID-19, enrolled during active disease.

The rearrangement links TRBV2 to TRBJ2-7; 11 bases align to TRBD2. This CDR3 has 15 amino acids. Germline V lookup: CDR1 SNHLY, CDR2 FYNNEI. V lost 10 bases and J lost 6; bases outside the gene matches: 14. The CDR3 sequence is CATRATSGVFVEQYF. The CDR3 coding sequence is TGTGCCACCCGTGCGACTAGCGGGGTTTTCGTCGAGCAGTACTTC.

CDR3 residues: CASSPRTGGGSEAFF. The CDR3 nucleotides read TGTGCCAGCAGTCCGCGGACAGGGGGAGGGTCTGAAGCTTTCTTT. The rearrangement links TRBV3-1 (or the pseudogene TRBV3-2) to TRBJ1-1; 10 positions agree with TRBD1. CDR3 size: 15 residues. J gave up 6 bases and V 6 bases, and 10 bases lay outside the gene matches. Germline V gives CDR1 LGHDT, CDR2 YNNKEL (reference sequence).

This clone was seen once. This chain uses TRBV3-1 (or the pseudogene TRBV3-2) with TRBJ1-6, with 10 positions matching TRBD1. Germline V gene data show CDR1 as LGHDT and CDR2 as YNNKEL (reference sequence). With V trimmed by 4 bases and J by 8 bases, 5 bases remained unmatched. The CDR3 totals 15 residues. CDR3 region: CASSLRGQGDSPLHF. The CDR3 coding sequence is TGTGCCAGCAGCCTCCGAGGACAGGGGGATTCACCCCTCCACTTT.

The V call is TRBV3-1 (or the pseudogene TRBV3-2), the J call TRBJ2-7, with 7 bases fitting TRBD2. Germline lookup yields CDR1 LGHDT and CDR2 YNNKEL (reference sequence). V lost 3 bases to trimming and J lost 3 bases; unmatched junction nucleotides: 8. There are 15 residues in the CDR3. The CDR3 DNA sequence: TGTGCCAGCAGCCAGACCGGACTAGAAGACTACGAGCAGTACTTC. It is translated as CASSQTGLEDYEQYF.

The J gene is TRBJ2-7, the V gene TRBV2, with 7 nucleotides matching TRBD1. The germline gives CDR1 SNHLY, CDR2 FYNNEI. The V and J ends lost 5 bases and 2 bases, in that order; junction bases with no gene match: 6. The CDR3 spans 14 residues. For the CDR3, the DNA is TGTGCCAGCAGTACAGGGGTCTCAACCTACGAGCAGTACTTC. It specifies CASSTGVSTYEQYF.

The DNA for the CDR3 is TGTGCCAGCAGCTTGGGACGCGGTCTAGAGACCCAGTACTTC. It yields the protein CASSLGRGLETQYF. V gene TRBV5-8 combines with J gene TRBJ2-5; D is undetermined. The V and J ends lost 0 bases and 4 bases respectively, with 10 bases between them. Germline V lookup: CDR1 SGHTS, CDR2 YDEGEE. The CDR3 is made up of 14 amino acids.

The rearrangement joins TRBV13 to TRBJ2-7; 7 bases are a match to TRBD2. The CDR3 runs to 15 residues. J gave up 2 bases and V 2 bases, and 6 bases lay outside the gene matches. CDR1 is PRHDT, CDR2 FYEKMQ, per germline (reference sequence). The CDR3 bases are TGTGCCAGCAGCTTATACCGTGGGGGGGCCTACGAGCAGTACTTC. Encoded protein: CASSLYRGGAYEQYF.

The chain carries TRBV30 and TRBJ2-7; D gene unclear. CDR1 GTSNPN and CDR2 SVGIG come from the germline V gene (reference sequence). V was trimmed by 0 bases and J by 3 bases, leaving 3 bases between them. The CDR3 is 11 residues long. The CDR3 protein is CAWSVLYEQYF. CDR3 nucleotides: TGTGCCTGGAGTGTACTCTACGAGCAGTACTTC.

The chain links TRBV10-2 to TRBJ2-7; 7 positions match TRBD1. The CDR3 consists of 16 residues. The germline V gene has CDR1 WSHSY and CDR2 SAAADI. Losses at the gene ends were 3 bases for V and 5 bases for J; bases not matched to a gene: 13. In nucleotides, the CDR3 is TGCGCCAGCAGTGATCGGCCAGGGGGTGGAGAGGACGAGCAGTACTTC. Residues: CASSDRPGGGEDEQYF.

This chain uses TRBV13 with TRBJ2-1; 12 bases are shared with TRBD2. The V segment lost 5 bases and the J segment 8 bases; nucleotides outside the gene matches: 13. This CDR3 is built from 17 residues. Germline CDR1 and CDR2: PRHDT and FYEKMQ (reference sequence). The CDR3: CASSPSSGGALVDEQFF. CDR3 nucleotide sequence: TGTGCCAGCAGCCCTTCTAGCGGGGGGGCCCTAGTTGATGAGCAGTTCTTC.

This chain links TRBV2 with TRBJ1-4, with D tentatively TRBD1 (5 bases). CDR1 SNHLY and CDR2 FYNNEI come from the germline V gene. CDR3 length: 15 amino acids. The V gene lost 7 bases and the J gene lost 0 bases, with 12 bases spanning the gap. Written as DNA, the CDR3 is TGTGCCAGCACCCGGACACCCTCAACTAATGAAAAACTGTTTTTT. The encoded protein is CASTRTPSTNEKLFF.

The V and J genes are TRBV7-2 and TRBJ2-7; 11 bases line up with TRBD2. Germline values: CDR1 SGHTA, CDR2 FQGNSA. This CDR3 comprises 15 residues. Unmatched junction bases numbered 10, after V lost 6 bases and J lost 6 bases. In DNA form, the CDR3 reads TGTGCCAGCAGGACGACCGGGACTAGCGGCGGCGAGCAGTACTTC. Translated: CASRTTGTSGGEQYF.

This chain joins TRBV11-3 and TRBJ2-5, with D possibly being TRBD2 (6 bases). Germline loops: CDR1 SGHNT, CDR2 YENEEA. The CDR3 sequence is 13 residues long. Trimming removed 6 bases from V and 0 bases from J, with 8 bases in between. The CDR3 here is CASRKRDQETQYF. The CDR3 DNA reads TGTGCCAGCAGAAAGCGGGACCAAGAGACCCAGTACTTC.

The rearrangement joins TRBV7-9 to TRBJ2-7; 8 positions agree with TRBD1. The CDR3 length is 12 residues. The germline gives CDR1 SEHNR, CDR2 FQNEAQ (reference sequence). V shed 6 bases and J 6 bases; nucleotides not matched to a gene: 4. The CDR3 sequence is CASSSDRAEQYF. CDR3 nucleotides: TGTGCCAGCAGTTCGGACAGGGCCGAGCAGTACTTC.

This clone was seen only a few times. The CDR3 reads CASSPQGGYGYTF. The CDR3 DNA sequence: TGTGCCAGCAGCCCACAGGGGGGCTATGGCTACACCTTC. The chain couples TRBV4-2 to TRBJ1-2; TRBD1 agrees at 8 bases. Trimming took 4 bases from V and 4 from J; bases not matched to a gene: 2. Germline CDR1 is LGHNA and CDR2 is YNFKEQ. The CDR3 has 13 residues.

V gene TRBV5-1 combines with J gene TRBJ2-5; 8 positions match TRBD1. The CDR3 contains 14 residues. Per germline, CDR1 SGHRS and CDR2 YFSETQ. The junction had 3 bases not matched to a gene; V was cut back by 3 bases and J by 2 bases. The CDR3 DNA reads TGCGCCAGCAGCTATTACAGGGGGCAAGAGACCCAGTACTTC. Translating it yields CASSYYRGQETQYF. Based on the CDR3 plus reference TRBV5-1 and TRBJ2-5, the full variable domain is KAGVTQTPRYLIKTRGQQVTLSCSPISGHRSVSWYQQTPGQGLQFLFEYFSETQRNKGNFPGRFSGRQFSNSRSEMNVSTLELGDSALYLCASSYYRGQETQYFGPGTRLLVL.

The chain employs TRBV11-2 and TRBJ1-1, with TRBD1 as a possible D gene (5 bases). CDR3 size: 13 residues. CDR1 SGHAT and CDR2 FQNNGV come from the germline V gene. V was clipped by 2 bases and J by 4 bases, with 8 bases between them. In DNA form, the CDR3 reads TGTGCCAGCAGCTTACTGGGGGGCACTGAAGCTTTCTTT. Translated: CASSLLGGTEAFF.

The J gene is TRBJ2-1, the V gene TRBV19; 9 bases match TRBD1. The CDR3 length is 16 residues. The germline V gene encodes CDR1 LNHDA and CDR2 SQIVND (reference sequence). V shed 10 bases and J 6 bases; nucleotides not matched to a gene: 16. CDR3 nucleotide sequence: TGTGCCACCTCATGGGGGACAGGGAAATTTATCAATGAGCAGTTCTTC. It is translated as CATSWGTGKFINEQFF.

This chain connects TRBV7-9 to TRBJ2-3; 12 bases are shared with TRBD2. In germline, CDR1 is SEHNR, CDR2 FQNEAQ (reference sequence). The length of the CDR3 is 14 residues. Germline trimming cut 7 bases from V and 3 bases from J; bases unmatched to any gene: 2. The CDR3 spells CASILAGGTDTQYF. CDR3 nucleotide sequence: TGTGCCAGCATCCTAGCGGGGGGGACAGATACGCAGTATTTT.

CDR3 DNA: TGTGCCAGCGCGGACAGAGACTACGAGCAGTACTTC. This codes for CASADRDYEQYF. The genes are TRBV2 and TRBJ2-7; a weak D match, TRBD1 (6 bases). Germline CDR1 reads SNHLY; CDR2 reads FYNNEI. V lost 8 bases, J lost 3 bases, and 11 bases lay in between. The CDR3 has 12 residues.

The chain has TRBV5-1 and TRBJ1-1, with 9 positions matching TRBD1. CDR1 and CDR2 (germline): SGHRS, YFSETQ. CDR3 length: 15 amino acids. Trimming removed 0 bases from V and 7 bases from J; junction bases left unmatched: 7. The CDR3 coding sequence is TGCGCCAGCAGCTTGGGGGGACAGGGCCAAATTGAAGCTTTCTTT. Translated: CASSLGGQGQIEAFF.

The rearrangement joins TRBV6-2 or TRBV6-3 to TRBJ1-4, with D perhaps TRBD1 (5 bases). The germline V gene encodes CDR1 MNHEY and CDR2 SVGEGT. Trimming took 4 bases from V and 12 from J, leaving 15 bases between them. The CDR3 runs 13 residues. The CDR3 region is CASSSDNGGELFF. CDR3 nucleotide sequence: TGTGCCAGCAGTTCCGACAACGGGGGGGAACTGTTTTTT.

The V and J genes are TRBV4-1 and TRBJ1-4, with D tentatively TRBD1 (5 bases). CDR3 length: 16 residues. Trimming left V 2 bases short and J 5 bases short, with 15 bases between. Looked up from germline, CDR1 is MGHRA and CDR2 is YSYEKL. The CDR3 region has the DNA TGCGCCAGCAGCCAATTCTGGGGGACTGAGAATGAAAAACTGTTTTTT. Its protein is CASSQFWGTENEKLFF.

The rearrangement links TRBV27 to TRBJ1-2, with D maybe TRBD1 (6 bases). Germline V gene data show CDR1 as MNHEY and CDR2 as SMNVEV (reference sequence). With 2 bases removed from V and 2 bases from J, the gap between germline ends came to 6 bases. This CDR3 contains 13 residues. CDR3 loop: CASSLRGNYGYTF. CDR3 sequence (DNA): TGTGCCAGCAGTTTAAGGGGGAACTATGGCTACACCTTC.

In DNA form, the CDR3 reads TGTGCCAGCAGCCAAGGGACAACAAACTATGGCTACACCTTC. This sequence encodes CASSQGTTNYGYTF. V usage is TRBV4-2 and J usage is TRBJ1-2; TRBD1 is a possible D gene (5 bases). Germline CDR1 reads LGHNA; CDR2 reads YNFKEQ. This CDR3 is built from 14 residues. V lost 1 base, J lost 2 bases, and 8 bases lay in between.

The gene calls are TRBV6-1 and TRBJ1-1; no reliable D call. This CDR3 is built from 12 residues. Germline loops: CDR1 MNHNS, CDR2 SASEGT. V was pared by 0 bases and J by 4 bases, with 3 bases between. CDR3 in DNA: TGTGCCAGCAGTGAAGCGAGCACTGAAGCTTTCTTT. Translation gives CASSEASTEAFF.

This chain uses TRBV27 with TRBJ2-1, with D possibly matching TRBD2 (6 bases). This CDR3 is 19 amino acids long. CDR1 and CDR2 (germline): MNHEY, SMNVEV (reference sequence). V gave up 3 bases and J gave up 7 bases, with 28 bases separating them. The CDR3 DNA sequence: TGTGCCAGCAGTTTGGAGGGAGTCTCGACTTACCCCGAGGGGAATGAGCAGTTCTTC. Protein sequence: CASSLEGVSTYPEGNEQFF.

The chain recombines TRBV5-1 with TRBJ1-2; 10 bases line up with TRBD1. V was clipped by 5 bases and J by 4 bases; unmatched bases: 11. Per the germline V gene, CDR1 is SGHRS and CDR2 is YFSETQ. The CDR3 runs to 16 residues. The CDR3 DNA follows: TGCGCCAGCAGAACCCAGACGGGACAGGGGATCTATGGCTACACCTTC. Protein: CASRTQTGQGIYGYTF.

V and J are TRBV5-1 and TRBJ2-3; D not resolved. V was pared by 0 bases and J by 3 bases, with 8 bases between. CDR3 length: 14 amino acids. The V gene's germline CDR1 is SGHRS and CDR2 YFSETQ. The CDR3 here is CASSLGSSTDTQYF. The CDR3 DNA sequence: TGCGCCAGCAGCTTGGGGAGCTCTACAGATACGCAGTATTTT.